This T cell receptor (beta chain) was recorded in a study of shared clonotypes between healthy human individuals. About the study: Serving as donors were a couple of women and three men, whose ages spanned 18 to 49.

In regard to this clone: As yet, its antigen is unknown.

The V end lost 3 bases, the J end lost 4 bases, and 16 bases lay between the germline ends. Germline CDR1 is MGHRA and CDR2 is YSYEKL. This CDR3 spans 16 amino acids. Deep-level running was used for the assay. As originally analysed: Filtering differed because ImmunoSEQ produced junction-only sequences that carried no quality scores. This table comes from immunoSEQ multiplex PCR, and its TCRdb copy is limited to in-frame clones, with some not included. From that table come the V and J calls and clone size; the DNA was used to work out D and trimming. The sample gives a few hundred thousand clones, 95% to 97% of which show up once; less than 0.35% is in the top ten. The study, taken as a whole, reports: Non-shared clonotypes had lower generation probabilities than clonotypes shared by all four sorted-subset donors.

V is TRBV4-1 and J is TRBJ2-1; D assignment may be TRBD1 or TRBD2 (5 bases each). Material: memory CD8+ T cells sorted from blood. As to subset: CD45RO+ cells pooled with CCR7-negative TemRA cells. The receptor's source is a young man in good health. The CDR3 region is CASSQPSRGAYNEQFF. CDR3 bases: TGCGCCAGCAGCCAGCCCTCGAGGGGCGCGTACAATGAGCAGTTCTTC.